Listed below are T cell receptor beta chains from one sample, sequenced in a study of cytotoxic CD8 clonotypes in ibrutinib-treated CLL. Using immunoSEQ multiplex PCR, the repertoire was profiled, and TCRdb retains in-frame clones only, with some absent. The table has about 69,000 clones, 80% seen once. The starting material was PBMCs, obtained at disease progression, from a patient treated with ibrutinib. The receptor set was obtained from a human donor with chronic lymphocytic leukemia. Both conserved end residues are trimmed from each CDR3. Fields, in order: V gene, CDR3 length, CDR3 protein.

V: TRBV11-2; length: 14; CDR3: ASSLVLRMNTGELF
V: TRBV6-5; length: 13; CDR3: ASSYSAGMNTEAF
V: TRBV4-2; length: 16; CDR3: ASSQVMRGRGRETEAF
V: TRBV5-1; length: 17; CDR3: ASSPSLAGGPISYNEQF
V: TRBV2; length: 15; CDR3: ASSEQGAFFGANVLT
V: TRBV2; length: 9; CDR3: ASSEWQTQY
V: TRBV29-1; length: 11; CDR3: SGGQSGNTEAF
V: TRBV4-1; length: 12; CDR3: ASSQGDNSYEQY
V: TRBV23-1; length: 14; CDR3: ASRKTVRRGNQPQH
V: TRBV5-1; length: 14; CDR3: ASSLLTGGVQETQY
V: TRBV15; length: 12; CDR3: ATSRGVGNQPQH
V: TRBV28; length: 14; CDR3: ASRTGQTYSNQPQH
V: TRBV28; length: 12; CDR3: ASSFWGEKNTIY
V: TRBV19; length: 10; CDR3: ASRGRGHEQY
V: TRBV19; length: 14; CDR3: ASSRDRGLSNQPQH